Below, 12 T cell receptor beta chains from the same sample are listed, as sequenced in a study of a mutant IDH1 vaccine in newly diagnosed glioma. Data came from immunoSEQ multiplex PCR; TCRdb stores just in-frame clones and leaves some out. Of over 30,000 clones in the sample, roughly 56% were seen once. As for time point: week 5, during vaccination. Every single dose of the vaccine, 300 ug of mutant IDH1 20-mer peptide, came with topical imiquimod. Which antigens these TCRs recognize remains unknown. This specimen consisted of PBMCs, obtained from a glioma patient whose treatment included an IDH1 peptide vaccine. These receptors were obtained from a woman aged 18-30 years with glioma.

CDR3 in DNA: TGTGCCAGCAGCTTGTTGGCGGGGGGGGATTGGCAGTTCTTC. Amino acid sequence: CASSLLAGGDWQFF. The chain joins TRBV5-6 to TRBJ2-1; TRBD2 agrees at 9 bases. This CDR3 spans 14 amino acids. CDR1 SGHDT and CDR2 YYEEEE come from the germline V gene. The J segment lost 12 bases and the V segment lost 1 base, leaving 8 bases of the junction unmatched.

V gene TRBV27 combines with J gene TRBJ1-5; possible D gene TRBD1, 6 bases. The germline CDR1 and CDR2 sequences are MNHEY and SMNVEV (reference sequence). The CDR3 length is 14 residues. V dropped 6 bases and J dropped 4 bases, with 13 bases sitting between them. In DNA form, the CDR3 reads TGTGCCAGCAGAGAGACAGGCCTAAATCAGCCCCAGCATTTT. Translated, it gives CASRETGLNQPQHF.

This chain connects TRBV5-1 to TRBJ2-4; unclear D gene. The germline V and J ends were trimmed by 0 bases and 6 bases, with 13 bases remaining between them. Germline V CDR1 and CDR2: SGHRS, YFSETQ. This CDR3 has 15 residues. The CDR3 region is CASSLESEVLNIQYF. The DNA of the CDR3 is TGCGCCAGCAGCTTGGAGTCAGAGGTTTTAAACATTCAGTACTTC. The full variable domain, in which reference TRBV5-1 and TRBJ2-4 provide the parts outside the CDR3, is KAGVTQTPRYLIKTRGQQVTLSCSPISGHRSVSWYQQTPGQGLQFLFEYFSETQRNKGNFPGRFSGRQFSNSRSEMNVSTLELGDSALYLCASSLESEVLNIQYFGAGTRLSVL.

V usage is TRBV13 and J usage is TRBJ2-3; TRBD1 aligns across 10 bases. CDR3 size: 14 residues. The V gene end was trimmed by 5 bases and the J gene end by 5 bases; junction bases not matched to a gene: 4. Germline CDR1 is PRHDT and CDR2 is FYEKMQ (reference sequence). CDR3 region: CASSNRDRGDTQYF. In nucleotides, the CDR3 is TGTGCCAGCAGCAACCGGGACAGGGGAGATACGCAGTATTTT.

CDR3 sequence reads: CASSLRDYGYTF. The DNA of the CDR3 is TGTGCCAGCAGCTTGAGAGACTATGGCTACACCTTC. The genes are TRBV2 and TRBJ1-2; no clear D gene. Trimming cost V 6 bases and J 3 bases, with 8 bases left between them. The CDR3 sequence is 12 residues long. Germline V gene lookup returns CDR1 SNHLY and CDR2 FYNNEI.

This chain connects TRBV7-3 to TRBJ2-7; TRBD1 matches at 7 bases. Germline CDR1 SGHTA, CDR2 FQGTGA. The junction had 13 bases not matched to a gene; V was cut back by 4 bases and J by 7 bases. The CDR3 is made up of 15 amino acids. The CDR3 bases are TGTGCCAGCAGCTCCACAGGGGCCGGAATAGGAGAGCAGTACTTC. It yields the protein CASSSTGAGIGEQYF.

This clone occurred a few times. The chain carries TRBV9 and TRBJ1-4; D perhaps matches TRBD1 (5 bases). The CDR3 is 15 amino acids. V was cut by 3 bases and J by 5 bases, with 14 bases left in between. Per the germline V gene, CDR1 is SGDLS and CDR2 is YYNGEE. As DNA, the CDR3 is TGTGCCAGCAGCGCATTAGGGACGTCAAATGAAAAACTGTTTTTT. Encoded protein: CASSALGTSNEKLFF.

This chain uses TRBV4-1 with TRBJ2-7, with 8 bases identical to TRBD2. Trimming removed 4 bases from V and 1 base from J; junction bases left unmatched: 9. The CDR3 contains 16 residues. From germline, CDR1 is MGHRA and CDR2 YSYEKL. The CDR3 spells CASSRNLERESYEQYF. The CDR3 DNA reads TGCGCCAGCAGCCGGAACCTGGAGCGGGAGTCCTACGAGCAGTACTTC.

The chain is built from TRBV7-6 and TRBJ2-7, with a possible D match to TRBD2 (7 bases). The CDR3 spans 15 residues. V was trimmed by 7 bases and J by 6 bases, leaving 22 bases between them. Germline loops: CDR1 SGHVS, CDR2 FNYEAQ. CDR3 in amino acids: CASTSGRGGPREQYF. Written as DNA, the CDR3 is TGTGCCAGCACCTCCGGAAGGGGGGGGCCTCGCGAGCAGTACTTC.

The V and J genes are TRBV6-5 and TRBJ1-1; weak D call: TRBD1 (6 bases). The CDR3 has 16 amino acids. Trimming left V 2 bases short and J 2 bases short, with 15 bases between. Germline loops: CDR1 MNHEY, CDR2 SVGAGI. The CDR3 nucleotides read TGTGCCAGCAGTTACCCAAAGGGGGGCCTCAACACTGAAGCTTTCTTT. Its protein product is CASSYPKGGLNTEAFF.

This clone occurred a few times. The chain has TRBV20-1 and TRBJ1-1; tentative D call: TRBD1 (6 bases). The CDR3 contains 11 residues. Germline V gene sequence: CDR1 DFQATT, CDR2 SNEGSKA (reference sequence). Between the trimmed V and J ends, which lost 5 bases and 7 bases, there was a span of 11 bases. The CDR3 DNA follows: TGCAGTGCTTTGAGGGGGAGTGAAGCTTTCTTT. This codes for CSALRGSEAFF.

The genes are TRBV19 and TRBJ1-3; D uncertain. In germline, CDR1 is LNHDA, CDR2 SQIVND (reference sequence). Trimming took 3 bases from V and 0 from J, leaving 9 bases between them. This CDR3 contains 15 residues. The CDR3 DNA reads TGTGCCAGTAGTATCTCCGCAGGCTCTGGAAACACCATATATTTT. Translation gives CASSISAGSGNTIYF.